The 21 T cell receptor beta chains presented below share a single source sample, sequenced in a study of T cell repertoires in cytomegalovirus infection. TCRdb reanalysed the reads using MiXCR and keeps one entry per CDR3 protein. Among approximately 1,000,000 distinct CDR3 sequences listed, around 32% were seen once. These receptors lack a known antigen. The sample here was cultured CD8+ T cells from PBMCs, taken from culture after CMV antigen stimulation. The receptors were sampled from a human donor in good health (CMV status not recorded). Some clones in this sample may be carry-over from other donors' samples.

The chain carries TRBV15 and TRBJ2-7; D not resolved. V was trimmed by 3 bases and J by 3 bases, leaving 12 bases between them. This CDR3 has 14 amino acids. Germline-derived CDR1 and CDR2 are LNHNV and YYDKDF (reference sequence). As DNA, the CDR3 is TGTGCCACCAGCAGTTTCACAGCCAACTACGAGCAGTACTTC. It is translated as CATSSFTANYEQYF.

The chain uses TRBV7-2 and TRBJ2-7; a possible D gene is TRBD1 (5 bases). Germline values: CDR1 SGHTA, CDR2 FQGNSA. The CDR3 has 13 residues. With 3 bases removed from V and 4 bases from J, the gap between germline ends came to 10 bases. The CDR3 sequence: CASSLDISYEQYV. Here the CDR3 DNA reads TGTGCCAGCAGCTTGGACATCTCGTACGAGCAGTACGTC.

This clonotype was counted only a few times. The chain combines TRBV6-1 with TRBJ1-2; 10 bases fit TRBD1. The CDR3 has 15 residues. CDR1 MNHNS and CDR2 SASEGT come from the germline V gene. With 7 bases clipped from V and 8 bases from J, the junction kept 13 bases outside the gene matches. CDR3 loop: CASTLHQRDRGGYTF. Written as DNA, the CDR3 is TGTGCCAGCACCCTACACCAACGGGACAGGGGCGGCTACACCTTC.

This sequence joins TRBV27 and TRBJ2-1, with TRBD2 identical over 15 bases. Germline-derived CDR1 and CDR2 are MNHEY and SMNVEV (reference sequence). CDR3 size: 17 residues. The ends lost 5 bases at V and 12 bases at J; junction bases unmatched: 14. The CDR3 reads CASSPLWTSGGVGVQFF. In nucleotides, the CDR3 is TGTGCCAGCAGTCCTCTCTGGACTAGCGGGGGGGTGGGGGTGCAGTTCTTC.

The chain combines TRBV24-1 with TRBJ2-3, with 9 bases fitting TRBD2. Trimming removed 6 bases from V and 2 bases from J; junction bases left unmatched: 11. CDR3 length: 17 residues. Germline-derived CDR1 and CDR2 are KGHDR and SFDVKD. CDR3 amino acids: CATSPVSSGADTDTQYF. The CDR3 region has the DNA TGTGCCACCAGTCCCGTTTCTAGCGGGGCCGACACAGATACGCAGTATTTT.

The table lists this clonotype with a few counts. This chain joins TRBV7-2 and TRBJ2-5; D may be TRBD1 (5 bases). The V end lost 1 base, the J end lost 5 bases, and 14 bases lay between the germline ends. The germline V gene encodes CDR1 SGHTA and CDR2 FQGNSA. The length of the CDR3 is 15 residues. The CDR3, as DNA: TGTGCCAGCAGCTTAGAGGGGTTCAAACGCGAGACCCAGTACTTC. Its translation is CASSLEGFKRETQYF.

The sample holds a few counts of this clonotype. In DNA form, the CDR3 reads TGTGCCAGTAGTAGTCCCCGGGACAACTTAATAGACTATGGCTACACCTTC. It codes for CASSSPRDNLIDYGYTF. The rearrangement links TRBV19 to TRBJ1-2; D is perhaps TRBD1 (6 bases). The V gene lost 4 bases and the J gene lost 3 bases, with 21 bases spanning the gap. The CDR3 is 17 residues long. In germline, CDR1 is LNHDA, CDR2 SQIVND (reference sequence).

This clonotype was detected a few times. This chain joins TRBV6-5 and TRBJ2-3, with 7 bases fitting TRBD2. In germline, CDR1 is MNHEY, CDR2 SVGAGI. Trimming took 2 bases from V and 9 from J; bases not matched to a gene: 26. The CDR3 is 20 residues long. CDR3: CASSYRRAASGREMRGTQYF. The CDR3 DNA is TGTGCCAGCAGTTACCGTCGCGCGGCTAGCGGACGGGAAATGCGGGGAACGCAGTATTTT.

This clonotype was picked up a small number of times. This chain links TRBV27 with TRBJ1-1; D is perhaps TRBD1 (5 bases). The CDR3 runs to 14 residues. The germline gives CDR1 MNHEY, CDR2 SMNVEV (reference sequence). Trimming took off 4 bases at V and 6 bases at J, with 15 bases between the two ends. The CDR3 region is CASSSRPGGSEAFF. CDR3 in DNA: TGTGCCAGCAGTTCGAGGCCGGGGGGATCTGAAGCTTTCTTT.

The chain joins TRBV6-5 to TRBJ1-2; the D is unclear. This CDR3 contains 17 residues. CDR1 is MNHEY and CDR2 is SVGAGI in the germline V gene. The V and J ends lost 1 base and 7 bases respectively, with 22 bases between them. The CDR3 DNA sequence: TGTGCCAGCAGTTACTTCTCTACCCTCCCAGGTTTTGCTGGCTACACCTTC. Encoded protein: CASSYFSTLPGFAGYTF.

Points on this clonotype: This sequence may be a read error, since a much larger clone differs from it by one base. The chain recombines TRBV7-6 with TRBJ1-2; TRBD1 matches at 7 bases. Germline values: CDR1 SGHVS, CDR2 FNYEAQ. The CDR3 runs to 13 residues. CDR3 sequence: CVSSLGGGNGYTF. For the CDR3, the DNA is TGTGTCAGCAGCTTAGGAGGGGGCAATGGCTACACCTTC.

This clonotype showed up just a few times. The V gene is TRBV29-1, the J gene TRBJ2-1; 14 bases line up with TRBD2. This CDR3 region has 12 residues. Per germline, CDR1 SQVTM and CDR2 ANQGSEA. The CDR3 loop reads CGTSGGLHEQFF. As DNA, the CDR3 is TGCGGGACTAGCGGGGGCCTCCATGAGCAGTTCTTC.

The V and J genes are TRBV20-1 and TRBJ2-1, with 9 bases aligning to TRBD2. CDR3 length equals 15 residues. The J segment lost 7 bases and the V segment lost 4 bases, leaving 11 bases of the junction unmatched. Per the germline V gene, CDR1 is DFQATT and CDR2 is SNEGSKA (reference sequence). The CDR3 region is CSAKESGGWGNEQFF. The CDR3 nucleotides are TGCAGTGCTAAAGAGAGCGGGGGGTGGGGGAATGAGCAGTTCTTC.

V is TRBV5-1 and J is TRBJ2-7; D ambiguous. The V gene lost 0 bases and the J gene lost 5 bases, with 12 bases spanning the gap. The CDR3 consists of 14 residues. Germline loops: CDR1 SGHRS, CDR2 YFSETQ. This chain's CDR3 is CASSLGGEAHEQYF. The CDR3, as DNA: TGCGCCAGCAGCTTGGGGGGTGAAGCCCACGAGCAGTACTTC.

V is TRBV13 and J is TRBJ1-4, with 7 bases fitting TRBD1. This CDR3 is built from 15 residues. J was trimmed by 2 bases and V by 3 bases; bases with no gene match: 3. CDR1 and CDR2 (germline): PRHDT, FYEKMQ (reference sequence). The DNA for the CDR3 is TGTGCCAGCAGCTTGGAGACAGGGACTAATGAAAAACTGTTTTTT. Residues: CASSLETGTNEKLFF.

This clonotype was counted between two and nine times. The genes are TRBV5-5 and TRBJ2-7, with 11 bases identical to TRBD1. V was clipped by 7 bases and J by 4 bases; unmatched bases: 10. This CDR3 is built from 15 residues. Germline lookup yields CDR1 SGHKS and CDR2 YYEKEE (reference sequence). CDR3 sequence: CASGPPGQGEYEQYF. CDR3 nucleotides: TGTGCCAGCGGCCCACCGGGACAGGGGGAATACGAGCAGTACTTC.

The table lists this clonotype with a few counts. The J gene is TRBJ2-7, the V gene TRBV6-1; D is undetermined. Germline values: CDR1 MNHNS, CDR2 SASEGT. The V and J ends lost 10 bases and 2 bases respectively, with 12 bases between them. This CDR3 is built from 12 residues. The CDR3 spells CATTAATYEQYV. DNA for the CDR3: TGTGCCACCACGGCAGCTACCTACGAGCAGTACGTC.

This rearrangement joins TRBV20-1 to TRBJ1-1; D remains unclear. Germline V CDR1 and CDR2: DFQATT, SNEGSKA (reference sequence). This CDR3 is built from 13 residues. V lost 0 bases and J lost 2, with 7 bases in between. CDR3 in DNA: TGCAGTGCTAGAGATGGATTTAACACTGAAGCTTTCTTT. As protein: CSARDGFNTEAFF.

The V gene is TRBV13, the J gene TRBJ2-3; weak D call: TRBD2 (6 bases). The CDR3 is 14 residues long. V lost 5 bases and J lost 0, with 9 bases in between. CDR1 is PRHDT, CDR2 FYEKMQ, per germline (reference sequence). The CDR3 here is CASSTRGSTDTQYF. The CDR3 DNA reads as TGTGCCAGCAGCACCCGGGGGAGCACAGATACGCAGTATTTT.

This chain uses TRBV7-6 with TRBJ2-1; 7 nucleotides match TRBD1. The junction had 4 bases not matched to a gene; V was cut back by 3 bases and J by 2 bases. CDR1 and CDR2 from the germline V gene are SGHVS and FNYEAQ. The CDR3 has 15 residues. CDR3 bases: TGTGCCAGCAGCTTCCGGGACAGCCCCTACAATGAGCAGTTCTTC. It translates to CASSFRDSPYNEQFF.

This clonotype appeared many times. The chain joins TRBV7-8 to TRBJ2-1; no clear D gene. This CDR3 has 15 residues. The V gene's germline CDR1 is SGHVS and CDR2 FQNEAQ. Trimming removed 1 base from V and 8 bases from J, with 15 bases in between. CDR3 sequence: CASSLESALGDEQFF. The CDR3 nucleotides are TGTGCCAGCAGCTTAGAATCAGCTCTTGGCGATGAGCAGTTCTTC. The entire variable domain, with the rest obtained from reference TRBV7-8 and TRBJ2-1, is as follows: GAGVSQSPRYKVAKRGQDVALRCDPISGHVSLFWYQQALGQGPEFLTYFQNEAQLDKSGLPSDRFFAERPEGSVSTLKIQRTQQEDSAVYLCASSLESALGDEQFFGPGTRLTVL.